The rows below give T cell receptor beta chains drawn from one sample of a study of T cells in tuberculosis. Sequenced by immunoSEQ multiplex PCR; TCRdb stores in-frame clones only, minus some. The sample has approximately 31,000 clones, around 88% seen once. The material was PBMCs, obtained at tuberculosis diagnosis. Receptor source: an adult with tuberculosis. Each CDR3 is given with its conserved first and last residue. The D gene is left open where the match is weak. Not all rows give a size; the values are once, few, many and, for expanded clones, a class.

j_gene: TRBJ2-7; d_gene: TRBD2; abundance: .; len: 18; v_gene: TRBV28; CDR3aa: CASSKGTSGRIYSYEQYF; CDR3nt: TGTGCCAGCAGTAAGGGGACTAGCGGGAGGATTTACTCCTACGAGCAGTACTTC
j_gene: TRBJ2-1; d_gene: TRBD2; abundance: .; len: 15; v_gene: TRBV6-4; CDR3aa: CASSGDGGAGNEQFF; CDR3nt: TGTGCCAGCAGTGGAGACGGGGGGGCAGGAAATGAGCAGTTCTTC
j_gene: TRBJ2-2; d_gene: TRBD2; abundance: .; len: 16; v_gene: TRBV7-2; CDR3aa: CASSFLRAGVPGELFF; CDR3nt: TGTGCCAGCAGCTTTTTACGGGCGGGAGTGCCCGGGGAGCTGTTTTTT
j_gene: TRBJ1-3; d_gene: TRBD1; abundance: once; len: 16; v_gene: TRBV5-6; CDR3aa: CASSLGGPGQGNTIYF; CDR3nt: TGTGCCAGCAGCTTGGGGGGTCCGGGACAGGGAAACACCATATATTTT
j_gene: TRBJ2-5; d_gene: TRBD2; abundance: .; len: 16; v_gene: TRBV2; CDR3aa: CASRPEGLAGIGTQYF; CDR3nt: TGTGCCAGCAGGCCCGAAGGATTAGCGGGGATCGGGACCCAGTACTTC
j_gene: TRBJ1-1; d_gene: .; abundance: .; len: 14; v_gene: TRBV7-2; CDR3aa: CASSFLVGGTEAFF; CDR3nt: TGTGCCAGCAGCTTTCTAGTGGGAGGCACTGAAGCTTTCTTT
j_gene: TRBJ2-5; d_gene: .; abundance: .; len: 15; v_gene: TRBV10-3; CDR3aa: CAISDLEGAAETQYF; CDR3nt: TGTGCCATCAGTGATCTCGAAGGGGCCGCGGAGACCCAGTACTTC
j_gene: TRBJ2-7; d_gene: .; abundance: .; len: 18; v_gene: TRBV2; CDR3aa: CASSEVRISGLEGDEQYF; CDR3nt: TGTGCCAGCAGTGAAGTAAGGATAAGCGGCCTAGAGGGCGACGAGCAGTACTTC
j_gene: TRBJ2-2; d_gene: .; abundance: .; len: 14; v_gene: TRBV27; CDR3aa: CASSLSYNTGELFF; CDR3nt: TGTGCCAGCAGTTTAAGCTACAACACCGGGGAGCTGTTTTTT
j_gene: TRBJ1-2; d_gene: TRBD1; abundance: .; len: 14; v_gene: TRBV15; CDR3aa: CATSPDRGRYGYTF; CDR3nt: TGTGCCACCAGCCCCGACAGGGGACGTTATGGCTACACCTTC
j_gene: TRBJ2-7; d_gene: TRBD1; abundance: .; len: 14; v_gene: TRBV5-4; CDR3aa: CASRSGQGVGEQYF; CDR3nt: TGTGCCAGCCGCTCTGGACAGGGGGTGGGCGAGCAGTACTTC
j_gene: TRBJ1-2; d_gene: .; abundance: .; len: 15; v_gene: TRBV21-1; CDR3aa: CASSKRDRADYGYTF; CDR3nt: TGTGCCAGCAGCAAACGGGACAGGGCAGACTATGGCTACACCTTC
j_gene: TRBJ2-1; d_gene: TRBD2; abundance: few; len: 16; v_gene: TRBV10-2; CDR3aa: CASTGTSGRRGNEQFF; CDR3nt: TGCGCCAGTACCGGGACTAGCGGGAGGAGGGGCAATGAGCAGTTCTTC
j_gene: TRBJ2-2; d_gene: .; abundance: once; len: 13; v_gene: TRBV19; CDR3aa: CASIPGNTGELFF; CDR3nt: TGTGCCAGTATTCCAGGGAACACCGGGGAGCTGTTTTTT
j_gene: TRBJ2-3; d_gene: TRBD2; abundance: .; len: 18; v_gene: TRBV9; CDR3aa: CASSVGPFSGGATDTQYF; CDR3nt: TGTGCCAGCAGCGTTGGCCCTTTTAGCGGGGGGGCAACAGATACGCAGTATTTT
j_gene: TRBJ2-7; d_gene: .; abundance: .; len: 13; v_gene: TRBV19; CDR3aa: CASSVGTIYEQYF; CDR3nt: TGTGCCAGTAGTGTCGGGACAATCTACGAGCAGTACTTC
j_gene: TRBJ1-2; d_gene: .; abundance: .; len: 13; v_gene: TRBV27; CDR3aa: CASSPPGNYGYTF; CDR3nt: TGTGCCAGCAGCCCTCCAGGTAACTATGGCTACACCTTC
j_gene: TRBJ2-2; d_gene: TRBD2; abundance: few; len: 16; v_gene: TRBV9; CDR3aa: CASSVVTSREGGELFF; CDR3nt: TGTGCCAGCAGCGTAGTGACCAGTCGGGAGGGCGGGGAGCTGTTTTTT
j_gene: TRBJ2-5; d_gene: TRBD1; abundance: .; len: 15; v_gene: TRBV4-1; CDR3aa: CASSRGSGGLETQYF; CDR3nt: TGCGCCAGCAGCCGTGGATCAGGGGGCCTGGAGACCCAGTACTTC
j_gene: TRBJ2-3; d_gene: .; abundance: .; len: 17; v_gene: TRBV5-1; CDR3aa: CASSLATGRFGTDTQYF; CDR3nt: TGCGCCAGCAGCTTGGCCACAGGACGGTTTGGCACAGATACGCAGTATTTT
j_gene: TRBJ2-1; d_gene: TRBD2; abundance: .; len: 16; v_gene: TRBV5-1; CDR3aa: CASSSTSSGGAGEQFF; CDR3nt: TGCGCCAGCAGCTCCACTTCTAGCGGGGGGGCCGGTGAGCAGTTCTTC
j_gene: TRBJ2-7; d_gene: .; abundance: .; len: 15; v_gene: TRBV5-1; CDR3aa: CASSLRQAGIHEQYF; CDR3nt: TGCGCCAGCAGCTTGAGACAGGCCGGCATCCACGAGCAGTACTTC
j_gene: TRBJ2-2; d_gene: TRBD2; abundance: .; len: 17; v_gene: TRBV7-9; CDR3aa: CASSLLEREGFTGELFF; CDR3nt: TGTGCCAGCAGCTTGCTAGAGCGGGAGGGTTTCACCGGGGAGCTGTTTTTT
j_gene: TRBJ1-1; d_gene: .; abundance: .; len: 15; v_gene: TRBV5-8; CDR3aa: CASSLVAGQNTEAFF; CDR3nt: TGTGCCAGCAGCTTGGTGGCAGGACAGAACACTGAAGCTTTCTTT
j_gene: TRBJ2-5; d_gene: TRBD2; abundance: .; len: 16; v_gene: TRBV5-1; CDR3aa: CASSLLAGGTGGTQYF; CDR3nt: TGCGCCAGCAGCCTTTTAGCGGGAGGGACCGGCGGGACCCAGTACTTC
j_gene: TRBJ2-1; d_gene: .; abundance: .; len: 11; v_gene: TRBV15; CDR3aa: CATSNNNEQFF; CDR3nt: TGTGCCACCAGCAATAACAATGAGCAGTTCTTC
j_gene: TRBJ2-1; d_gene: TRBD2; abundance: .; len: 18; v_gene: TRBV7-2; CDR3aa: CASSLRGLAVLSYNEQFF; CDR3nt: TGTGCCAGCAGCCTACGGGGACTAGCGGTTCTCTCCTACAATGAGCAGTTCTTC
j_gene: TRBJ2-5; d_gene: TRBD1; abundance: .; len: 14; v_gene: TRBV18; CDR3aa: CASSLIQGEETQYF; CDR3nt: TGTGCCAGCTCACTTATACAGGGGGAAGAGACCCAGTACTTC
j_gene: TRBJ1-5; d_gene: .; abundance: .; len: 13; v_gene: TRBV30; CDR3aa: CAWSGLNNQPQHF; CDR3nt: TGTGCCTGGAGTGGACTGAACAATCAGCCCCAGCATTTT
j_gene: TRBJ2-4; d_gene: .; abundance: .; len: 14; v_gene: TRBV5-1; CDR3aa: CASSLGAVGNIQYF; CDR3nt: TGCGCCAGCAGCTTGGGGGCCGTCGGAAACATTCAGTACTTC
j_gene: TRBJ2-7; d_gene: TRBD1; abundance: .; len: 16; v_gene: TRBV5-1; CDR3aa: CASSLGFGQGEYEQYF; CDR3nt: TGCGCCAGCAGCTTGGGCTTCGGACAGGGAGAGTACGAGCAGTACTTC